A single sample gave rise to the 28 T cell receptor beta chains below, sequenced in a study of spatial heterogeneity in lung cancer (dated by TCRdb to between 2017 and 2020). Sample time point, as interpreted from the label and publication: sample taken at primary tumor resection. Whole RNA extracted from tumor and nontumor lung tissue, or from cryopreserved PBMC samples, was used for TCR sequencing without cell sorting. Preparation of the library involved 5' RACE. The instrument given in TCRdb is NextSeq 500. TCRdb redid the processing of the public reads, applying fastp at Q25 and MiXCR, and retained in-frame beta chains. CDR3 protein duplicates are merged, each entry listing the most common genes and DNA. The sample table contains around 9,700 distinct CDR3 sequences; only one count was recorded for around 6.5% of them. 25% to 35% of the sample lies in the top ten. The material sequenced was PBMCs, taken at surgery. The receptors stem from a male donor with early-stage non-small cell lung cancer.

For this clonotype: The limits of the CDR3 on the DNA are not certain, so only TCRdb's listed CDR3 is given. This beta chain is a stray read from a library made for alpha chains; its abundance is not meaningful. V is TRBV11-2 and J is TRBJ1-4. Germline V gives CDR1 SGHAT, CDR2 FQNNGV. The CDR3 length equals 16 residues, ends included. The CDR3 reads CASSITWGPRMKNCFF.

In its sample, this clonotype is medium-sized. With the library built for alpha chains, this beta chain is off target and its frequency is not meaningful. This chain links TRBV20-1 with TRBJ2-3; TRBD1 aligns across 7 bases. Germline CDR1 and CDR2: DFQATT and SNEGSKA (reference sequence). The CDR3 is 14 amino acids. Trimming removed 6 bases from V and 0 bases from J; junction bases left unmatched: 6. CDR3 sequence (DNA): TGCAGTGCAACGGGACAGAAAAGCACAGATACGCAGTATTTT. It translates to CSATGQKSTDTQYF.

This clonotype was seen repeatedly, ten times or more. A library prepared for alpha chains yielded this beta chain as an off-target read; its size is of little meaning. The CDR3 DNA sequence: TGTGCCAGCAGCTTAGAGGGGGCTAGCGGCTCCTACGAGCAGTACTTC. Its translation is CASSLEGASGSYEQYF. This chain links TRBV7-2 with TRBJ2-7; D is possibly TRBD1 or TRBD2 (7 bases each). V was shortened by 1 base and J by 0 bases, with 13 bases between the two germline ends. Germline V lookup: CDR1 SGHTA, CDR2 FQGNSA. This CDR3 has 16 amino acids.

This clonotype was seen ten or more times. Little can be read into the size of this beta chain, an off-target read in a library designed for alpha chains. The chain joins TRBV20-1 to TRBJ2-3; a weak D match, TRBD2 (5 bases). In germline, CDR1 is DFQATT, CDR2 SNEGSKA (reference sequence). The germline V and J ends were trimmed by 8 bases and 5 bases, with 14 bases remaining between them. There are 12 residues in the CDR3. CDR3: CSTSTRGDTQYF. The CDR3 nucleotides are TGCAGTACTTCCACCCGGGGAGATACGCAGTATTTT.

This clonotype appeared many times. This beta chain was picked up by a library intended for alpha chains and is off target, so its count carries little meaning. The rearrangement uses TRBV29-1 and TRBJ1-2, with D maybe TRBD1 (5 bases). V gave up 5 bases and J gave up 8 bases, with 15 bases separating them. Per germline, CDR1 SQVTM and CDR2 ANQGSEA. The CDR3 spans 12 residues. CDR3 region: CSVFRGQGGYTF. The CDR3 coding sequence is TGCAGCGTTTTCCGGGGCCAAGGAGGCTACACCTTC.

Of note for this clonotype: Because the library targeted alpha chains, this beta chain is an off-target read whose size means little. Written as DNA, the CDR3 is TGTGCCAGCAGCTCCGGGACTCCCACCTACGAGCAGTACTTC. Its protein is CASSSGTPTYEQYF. This sequence joins TRBV7-2 and TRBJ2-7; TRBD2 is a possible D gene (6 bases). The CDR3 spans 14 residues. V shed 4 bases and J shed 2 bases, with 12 bases lying between them. The germline CDR1 and CDR2 sequences are SGHTA and FQGNSA.

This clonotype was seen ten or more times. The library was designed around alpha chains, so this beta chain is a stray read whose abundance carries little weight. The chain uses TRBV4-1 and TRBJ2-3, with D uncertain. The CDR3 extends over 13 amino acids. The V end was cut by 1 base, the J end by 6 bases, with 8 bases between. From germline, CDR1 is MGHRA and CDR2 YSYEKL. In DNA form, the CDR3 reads TGCGCCAGCAGCCAAGGCGTTAGCGATACGCAGTATTTT. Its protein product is CASSQGVSDTQYF.

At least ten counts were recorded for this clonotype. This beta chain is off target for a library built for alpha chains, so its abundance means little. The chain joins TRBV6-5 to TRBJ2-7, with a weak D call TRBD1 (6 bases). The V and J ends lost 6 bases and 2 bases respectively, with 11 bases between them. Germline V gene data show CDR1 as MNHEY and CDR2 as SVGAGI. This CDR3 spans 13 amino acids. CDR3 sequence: CASSPAGAYEQYF. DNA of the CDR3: TGTGCCAGCAGCCCCGCAGGGGCCTACGAGCAGTACTTC.

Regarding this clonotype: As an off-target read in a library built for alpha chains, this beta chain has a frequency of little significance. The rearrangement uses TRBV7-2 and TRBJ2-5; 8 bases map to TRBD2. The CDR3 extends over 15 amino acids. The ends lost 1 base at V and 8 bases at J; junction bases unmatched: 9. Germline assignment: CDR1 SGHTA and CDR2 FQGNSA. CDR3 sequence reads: CASSLVSGAGDTQYF. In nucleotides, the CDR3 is TGTGCCAGCAGCTTAGTTAGCGGGGCTGGTGATACCCAGTACTTC.

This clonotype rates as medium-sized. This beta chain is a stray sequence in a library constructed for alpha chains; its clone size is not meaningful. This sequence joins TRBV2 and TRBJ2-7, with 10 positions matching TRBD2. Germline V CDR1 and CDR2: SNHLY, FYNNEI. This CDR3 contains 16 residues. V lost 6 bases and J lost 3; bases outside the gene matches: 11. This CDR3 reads CASRDPSGGIHYEQYF. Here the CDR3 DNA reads TGTGCCAGCAGGGACCCTAGCGGGGGTATCCACTACGAGCAGTACTTC.

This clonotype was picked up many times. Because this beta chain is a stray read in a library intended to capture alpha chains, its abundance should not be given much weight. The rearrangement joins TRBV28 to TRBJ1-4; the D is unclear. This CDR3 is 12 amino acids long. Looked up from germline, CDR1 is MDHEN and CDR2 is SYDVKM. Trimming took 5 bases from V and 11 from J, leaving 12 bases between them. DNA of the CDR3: TGTGCCAGCAGTCCGGGGTCCGTGAAACTGTTTTTT. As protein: CASSPGSVKLFF.

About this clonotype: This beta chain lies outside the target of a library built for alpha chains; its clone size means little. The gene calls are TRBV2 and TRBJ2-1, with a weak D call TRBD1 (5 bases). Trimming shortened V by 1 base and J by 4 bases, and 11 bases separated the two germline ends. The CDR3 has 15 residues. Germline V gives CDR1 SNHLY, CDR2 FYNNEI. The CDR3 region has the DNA TGTGCCAGCAGTGAAGAAGACGCAGGGTACAATGAGCAGTTCTTC. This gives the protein CASSEEDAGYNEQFF.

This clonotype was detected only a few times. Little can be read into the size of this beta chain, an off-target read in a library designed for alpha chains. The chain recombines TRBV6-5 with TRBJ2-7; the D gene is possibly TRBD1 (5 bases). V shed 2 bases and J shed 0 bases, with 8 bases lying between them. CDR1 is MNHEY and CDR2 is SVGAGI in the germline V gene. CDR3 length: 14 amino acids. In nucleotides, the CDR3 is TGTGCCAGCAGTTACCAACAGGACTCCTACGAGCAGTACTTC. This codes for CASSYQQDSYEQYF.

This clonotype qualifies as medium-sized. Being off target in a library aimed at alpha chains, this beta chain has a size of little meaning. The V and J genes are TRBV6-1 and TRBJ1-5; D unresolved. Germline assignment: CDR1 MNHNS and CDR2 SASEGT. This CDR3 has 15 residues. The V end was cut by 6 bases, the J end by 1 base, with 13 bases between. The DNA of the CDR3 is TGTGCCAGCAGCCCCTGGGCAGACAGCAATCAGCCCCAGCATTTT. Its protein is CASSPWADSNQPQHF.

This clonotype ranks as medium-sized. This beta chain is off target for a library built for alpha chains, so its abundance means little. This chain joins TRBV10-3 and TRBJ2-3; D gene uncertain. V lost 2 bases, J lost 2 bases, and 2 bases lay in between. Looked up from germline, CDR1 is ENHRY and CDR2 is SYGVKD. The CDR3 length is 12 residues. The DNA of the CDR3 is TGTGCCATCAGTGAGACCACAGATACGCAGTATTTT. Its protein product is CAISETTDTQYF.

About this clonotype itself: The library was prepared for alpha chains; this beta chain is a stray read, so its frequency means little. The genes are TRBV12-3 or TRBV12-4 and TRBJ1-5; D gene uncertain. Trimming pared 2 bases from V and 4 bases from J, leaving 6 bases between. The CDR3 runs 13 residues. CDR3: CASSLKANQPQHF. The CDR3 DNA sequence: TGTGCCAGCAGTTTAAAGGCGAATCAGCCCCAGCATTTT.

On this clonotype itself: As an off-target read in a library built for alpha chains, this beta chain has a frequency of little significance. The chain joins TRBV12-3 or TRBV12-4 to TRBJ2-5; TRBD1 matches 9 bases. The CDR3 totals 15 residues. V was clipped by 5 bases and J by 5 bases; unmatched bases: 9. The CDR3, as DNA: TGTGCCAGCAGTCTCGACAGGGGGGGGAGTGAGACCCAGTACTTC. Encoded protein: CASSLDRGGSETQYF.

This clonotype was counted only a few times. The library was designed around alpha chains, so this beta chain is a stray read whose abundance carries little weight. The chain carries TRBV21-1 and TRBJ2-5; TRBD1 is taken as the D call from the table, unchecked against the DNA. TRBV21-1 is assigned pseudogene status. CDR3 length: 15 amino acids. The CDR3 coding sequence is TGTGCCAGCACCTTCCCGGGGCGGGGACAAGAGACCCAGTACTTC. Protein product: CASTFPGRGQETQYF.

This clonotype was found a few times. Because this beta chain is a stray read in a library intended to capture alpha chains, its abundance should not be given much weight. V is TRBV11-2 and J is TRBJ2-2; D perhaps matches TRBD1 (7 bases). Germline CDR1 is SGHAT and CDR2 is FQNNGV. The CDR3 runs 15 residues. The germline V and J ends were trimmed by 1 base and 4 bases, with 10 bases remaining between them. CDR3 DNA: TGTGCCAGCAGCTTAGTGCAGGGGGGCACCGGGGAGCTGTTTTTT. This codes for CASSLVQGGTGELFF.

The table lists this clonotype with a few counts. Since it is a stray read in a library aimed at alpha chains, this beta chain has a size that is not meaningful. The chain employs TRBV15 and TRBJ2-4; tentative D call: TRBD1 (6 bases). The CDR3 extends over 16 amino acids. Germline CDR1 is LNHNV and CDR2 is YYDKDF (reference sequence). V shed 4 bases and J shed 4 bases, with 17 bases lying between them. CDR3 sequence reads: CATSMPQGHRKNIQYF. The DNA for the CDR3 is TGTGCCACCAGCATGCCCCAGGGACATAGAAAAAACATTCAGTACTTC.

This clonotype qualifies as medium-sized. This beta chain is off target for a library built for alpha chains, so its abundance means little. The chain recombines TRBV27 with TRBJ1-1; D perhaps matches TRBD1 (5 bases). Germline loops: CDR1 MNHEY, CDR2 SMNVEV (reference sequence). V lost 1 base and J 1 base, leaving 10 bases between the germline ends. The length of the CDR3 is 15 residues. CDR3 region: CASSLFGTANTEAFF. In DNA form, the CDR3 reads TGTGCCAGCAGTTTATTCGGGACTGCGAACACTGAAGCTTTCTTT.

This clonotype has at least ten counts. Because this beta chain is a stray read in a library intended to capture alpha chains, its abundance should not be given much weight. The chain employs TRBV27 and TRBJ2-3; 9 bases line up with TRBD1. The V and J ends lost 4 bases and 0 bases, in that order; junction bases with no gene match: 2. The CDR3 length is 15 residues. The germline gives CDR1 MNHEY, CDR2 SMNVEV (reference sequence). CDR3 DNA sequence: TGTGCCAGCAGTTGGGACAGGGTGAGCACAGATACGCAGTATTTT. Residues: CASSWDRVSTDTQYF.

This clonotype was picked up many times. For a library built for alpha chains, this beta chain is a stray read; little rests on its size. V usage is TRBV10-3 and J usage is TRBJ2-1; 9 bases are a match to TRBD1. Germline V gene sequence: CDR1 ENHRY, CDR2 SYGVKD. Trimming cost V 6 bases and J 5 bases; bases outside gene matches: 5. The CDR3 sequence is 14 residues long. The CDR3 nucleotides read TGTGCCATCAGCGGGACAGGGAACCACAATGAGCAGTTCTTC. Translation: CAISGTGNHNEQFF.

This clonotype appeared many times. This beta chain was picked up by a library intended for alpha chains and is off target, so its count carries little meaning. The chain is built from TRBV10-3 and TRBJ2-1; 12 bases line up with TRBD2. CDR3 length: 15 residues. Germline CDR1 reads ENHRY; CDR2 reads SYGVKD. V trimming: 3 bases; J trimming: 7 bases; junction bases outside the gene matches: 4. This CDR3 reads CAISELAGGSNEQFF. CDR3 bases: TGTGCCATCAGTGAACTAGCGGGAGGCTCAAATGAGCAGTTCTTC.

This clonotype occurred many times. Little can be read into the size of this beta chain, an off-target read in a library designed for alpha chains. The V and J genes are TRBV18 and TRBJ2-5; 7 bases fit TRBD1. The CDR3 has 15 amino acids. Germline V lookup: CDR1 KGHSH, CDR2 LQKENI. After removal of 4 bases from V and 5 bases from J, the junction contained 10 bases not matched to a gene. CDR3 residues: CASSRNRGAEETQYF. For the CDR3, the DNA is TGTGCCAGCTCACGGAACAGGGGCGCGGAGGAGACCCAGTACTTC. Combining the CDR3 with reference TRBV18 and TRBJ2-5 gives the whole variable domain NAGVMQNPRHLVRRRGQEARLRCSPMKGHSHVYWYRQLPEEGLKFMVYLQKENIIDESGMPKERFSAEFPKEGPSILRIQQVVRGDSAAYFCASSRNRGAEETQYFGPGTRLLVL.

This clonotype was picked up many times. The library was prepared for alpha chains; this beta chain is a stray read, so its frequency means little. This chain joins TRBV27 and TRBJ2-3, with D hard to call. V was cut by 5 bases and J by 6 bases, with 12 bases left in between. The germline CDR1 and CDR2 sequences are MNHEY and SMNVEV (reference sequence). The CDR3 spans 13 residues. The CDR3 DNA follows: TGTGCCAGCAGTCCGCAAGTAAGGGATACGCAGTATTTT. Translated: CASSPQVRDTQYF.

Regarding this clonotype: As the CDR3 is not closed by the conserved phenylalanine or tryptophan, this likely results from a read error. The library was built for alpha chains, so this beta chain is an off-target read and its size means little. CDR3 sequence (DNA): TGTGCCAGCTCACCACCGACAGATCAAGAGACCCAGTACCTC. Translation gives CASSPPTDQETQYL. This chain links TRBV18 with TRBJ2-5, with a weak D call TRBD1 (5 bases). Trimming left V 0 bases short and J 2 bases short, with 7 bases between. Germline CDR1 reads KGHSH; CDR2 reads LQKENI. The CDR3 spans 14 residues.

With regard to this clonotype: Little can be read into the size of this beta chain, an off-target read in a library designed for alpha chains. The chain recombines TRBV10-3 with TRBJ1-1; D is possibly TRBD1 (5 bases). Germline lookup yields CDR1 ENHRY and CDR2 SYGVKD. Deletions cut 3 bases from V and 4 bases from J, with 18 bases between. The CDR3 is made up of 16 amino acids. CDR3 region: CAISDPGPPWGTEAFF. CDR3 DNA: TGTGCCATCAGTGATCCGGGACCACCATGGGGCACTGAAGCTTTCTTT.